This entry describes one T cell receptor beta chain. As yet, its antigen is unknown. This sample is part of a study of cytomegalovirus exposure and HLA in healthy donors. Study-wide background: HLA-typed donors were the source of 83 million or so unique TCRs, which an early data release held.

PCR primers comprised 60 Vbeta and 13 Jbeta primers. Authors' processing steps: Around 80 million unique TCR beta chains, roughly 11 million of them shared, were counted by a later analysis. Generated by immunoSEQ multiplex PCR, the TCRdb table keeps only in-frame clones and is missing some. For V, J and clone size, that table is used; D and trimming come from the DNA. The sample comprises 150,000 or so clones, 75% to 80% of which are singletons, and about 0.66% rests with the top ten. Points from the study as a whole: Segments of the TCR beta V type were, in most cases, productive about 90% or about 30% of the time in an earlier analysis. Later work found most CMV-associated TCR beta chains apparently HLA-restricted.

V was cut by 3 bases and J by 1 base, with 10 bases left in between. This CDR3 region has 14 residues. Per germline, CDR1 LNHDA and CDR2 SQIVND (reference sequence). Input material: PBMCs. This clonotype was sampled from a male donor in good health and CMV-seronegative. This chain uses TRBV19 with TRBJ2-7; D possibly corresponds to TRBD2 (5 bases). The CDR3 loop reads CASSISGESYEQYF. Here the CDR3 DNA reads TGTGCCAGTAGTATCAGTGGGGAGTCCTACGAGCAGTACTTC.